These 25 T cell receptor beta chains came from one sample sequenced in a study of blood T cell repertoires in COVID-19. Sequencing used immunoSEQ multiplex PCR; TCRdb keeps in-frame clones, though not all of them. Found here are around 64,000 clones, around nine tenths of them singletons; the top ten hold around 20%. The sequencing sample was made of peripheral blood. The receptors shown here come from an elderly woman with acute or convalescent COVID-19.

There are a few counts of this clone. This sequence joins TRBV28 and TRBJ1-2; 11 bases align to TRBD1. V was clipped by 5 bases and J by 4 bases; unmatched bases: 9. The V gene's germline CDR1 is MDHEN and CDR2 SYDVKM. The CDR3 sequence is 16 residues long. The CDR3 here is CASSPSGTGGTYGYTF. The CDR3 region has the DNA TGTGCCAGCAGTCCGTCCGGGACAGGGGGTACCTATGGCTACACCTTC.

This chain connects TRBV15 to TRBJ1-5; 8 positions match TRBD1. Trimming at V came to 1 base and at J to 6 bases, leaving 8 bases not matched to a gene. The CDR3 runs to 16 residues. Per germline, CDR1 LNHNV and CDR2 YYDKDF (reference sequence). CDR3 protein: CATSRGDRGGSQPQHF. In nucleotides, the CDR3 is TGTGCCACCAGCAGAGGCGACAGGGGCGGCTCTCAGCCCCAGCATTTT.

This clone was detected only a few times. This chain links TRBV5-1 with TRBJ1-1; the match to TRBD1 covers 8 bases. This CDR3 contains 14 residues. The junction had 5 bases not matched to a gene; V was cut back by 2 bases and J by 5 bases. Germline V gene lookup returns CDR1 SGHRS and CDR2 YFSETQ. Here the CDR3 DNA reads TGCGCCAGCAGCTTTGGACAGGGTGGTACTGAAGCTTTCTTT. It yields the protein CASSFGQGGTEAFF.

This chain uses TRBV7-6 with TRBJ2-1; 11 positions agree with TRBD2. This CDR3 is 15 amino acids long. From germline, CDR1 is SGHVS and CDR2 FNYEAQ. The trim removed 5 bases at V and 4 bases at J, leaving 4 bases unmatched. The CDR3 reads CASSRTSGPYNEQFF. The DNA of the CDR3 is TGTGCCAGCAGCCGGACTAGCGGGCCATACAATGAGCAGTTCTTC.

This clone is a singleton in its sample. The genes are TRBV5-1 and TRBJ1-1; no firm D call. The germline V gene encodes CDR1 SGHRS and CDR2 YFSETQ. Trimming left V 2 bases short and J 1 base short, with 15 bases between. CDR3 length equals 16 residues. The CDR3 here is CASSFLGTQSNTEAFF. Here the CDR3 DNA reads TGCGCCAGCAGCTTTTTAGGTACACAGTCGAACACTGAAGCTTTCTTT.

The table lists this clone with a count of one. This sequence joins TRBV5-1 and TRBJ1-1, with a tentative D call TRBD1 (6 bases). The germline CDR1 and CDR2 sequences are SGHRS and YFSETQ. This CDR3 is 13 amino acids long. Trimming took 2 bases from V and 5 from J, leaving 10 bases between them. This CDR3 is CASSFDRQTEAFF. CDR3 nucleotide sequence: TGCGCCAGCAGCTTCGACAGGCAGACTGAAGCTTTCTTT.

This chain uses TRBV18 with TRBJ2-6; tentatively, D is TRBD2 (6 bases). The CDR3 length is 15 residues. Germline V CDR1 and CDR2: KGHSH, LQKENI. V shed 3 bases and J shed 4 bases, with 10 bases lying between them. CDR3: CASSPGGTGANVLTF. The CDR3 DNA sequence: TGTGCCAGCTCACCTGGAGGGACGGGGGCCAACGTCCTGACTTTC.

The chain joins TRBV5-4 to TRBJ2-6; perhaps TRBD1 as D (7 bases). This CDR3 has 18 amino acids. From germline, CDR1 is SGHNT and CDR2 YYREEE (reference sequence). Trimming removed 2 bases from V and 2 bases from J, with 17 bases in between. The CDR3 loop reads CASSLRRQGGTGANVLTF. The CDR3 nucleotides read TGTGCCAGCAGCTTACGGAGACAGGGCGGGACTGGGGCCAACGTCCTGACTTTC.

The sample holds a few counts of this clone. J is TRBJ1-2 and V is TRBV7-2; unclear D gene. CDR3 length: 14 residues. Germline CDR1 reads SGHTA; CDR2 reads FQGNSA. The V gene lost 0 bases and the J gene lost 5 bases, with 10 bases spanning the gap. CDR3 bases: TGTGCCAGCAGCTTAGCGCGCACAGATTATGGCTACACCTTC. Its protein product is CASSLARTDYGYTF.

The chain employs TRBV5-1 and TRBJ2-6; D is possibly TRBD2 (6 bases). This CDR3 contains 16 residues. Germline V gene data show CDR1 as SGHRS and CDR2 as YFSETQ. Trimming shortened V by 3 bases and J by 4 bases, and 14 bases separated the two germline ends. CDR3 in amino acids: CASSWGLSNGANVLTF. DNA for the CDR3: TGCGCCAGCAGCTGGGGACTCTCAAACGGGGCCAACGTCCTGACTTTC.

This clone was seen once. The rearrangement joins TRBV15 to TRBJ2-2; 8 bases line up with TRBD2. J lost 5 bases, V lost 1 base, and 12 bases had no gene match. The CDR3 is 18 residues long. Looked up from germline, CDR1 is LNHNV and CDR2 is YYDKDF (reference sequence). CDR3 bases: TGTGCCACCAGCAGAGTGCGCGGCGGGAGGCCGATAACCGGGGAGCTGTTTTTT. Its protein is CATSRVRGGRPITGELFF.

The chain combines TRBV19 with TRBJ1-1; no definite D call. Germline V gives CDR1 LNHDA, CDR2 SQIVND (reference sequence). The CDR3 is 12 amino acids. Trimming shortened V by 7 bases and J by 0 bases, and 6 bases separated the two germline ends. The CDR3 region has the DNA TGTGCCAGTAACAGCATGAACACTGAAGCTTTCTTT. Protein: CASNSMNTEAFF.

The chain joins TRBV6-5 to TRBJ2-7, with D perhaps matching TRBD2 (5 bases). Trimming stripped 2 bases from V and 0 bases from J, with 8 bases between. The CDR3 runs to 14 residues. From germline, CDR1 is MNHEY and CDR2 SVGAGI. The CDR3: CASSYVRGSYEQYF. CDR3 nucleotide sequence: TGTGCCAGCAGTTACGTTCGGGGCTCCTACGAGCAGTACTTC.

This chain joins TRBV28 and TRBJ1-4; D is perhaps TRBD1 (6 bases). Trimming removed 6 bases at V and 6 bases at J, with 17 bases between. Germline assignment: CDR1 MDHEN and CDR2 SYDVKM. The CDR3 is 15 residues long. The CDR3 DNA reads TGTGCCAGCAGCGACGCAGGGGCTTGGTATGAAAAACTGTTTTTT. The encoded protein is CASSDAGAWYEKLFF.

The chain employs TRBV5-5 and TRBJ1-5, with D uncertain. Germline V gene data show CDR1 as SGHKS and CDR2 as YYEKEE (reference sequence). This CDR3 comprises 12 residues. V gave up 0 bases and J gave up 14 bases, with 12 bases separating them. CDR3 nucleotide sequence: TGTGCCAGCAGCTTGGACGGCGGTCTTGAGCATTTT. It yields the protein CASSLDGGLEHF.

This chain links TRBV28 with TRBJ2-7, with TRBD2 identical over 10 bases. The germline V gene has CDR1 MDHEN and CDR2 SYDVKM. This CDR3 has 14 residues. Losses at the gene ends were 6 bases for V and 7 bases for J; bases not matched to a gene: 9. In DNA, the CDR3 is TGTGCCAGCAGCATTAGCGGGAGGATTGGGGAGCAGTACTTC. Protein sequence: CASSISGRIGEQYF.

The CDR3 loop reads CADRGPGANVLTF. CDR3 coding DNA: TGTGCTGACAGGGGGCCTGGGGCCAACGTCCTGACTTTC. The V gene is TRBV7-2, the J gene TRBJ2-6, with 10 bases that match TRBD1. CDR3 size: 13 residues. CDR1 is SGHTA, CDR2 FQGNSA, per germline. The full variable domain, rest sourced from reference TRBV7-2 and TRBJ2-6, is GAGVSQSPSNKVTEKGKDVELRCDPISGHTALYWYRQSLGQGLEFLIYFQGNSAPDKSGLPSDRFSAERTGGSVSTLTIQRTQQEDSAVYLCADRGPGANVLTFGAGSRLTVL.

This clone was seen only once. J is TRBJ2-5 and V is TRBV28; maybe TRBD2 (6 bases). This CDR3 is built from 15 residues. The V end was cut by 4 bases, the J end by 4 bases, with 16 bases between. Germline V gene sequence: CDR1 MDHEN, CDR2 SYDVKM. CDR3 DNA: TGTGCCAGCAGTTCTTGGCGGGGATCGGGAGAGACCCAGTACTTC. Translated: CASSSWRGSGETQYF.

The chain joins TRBV7-6 to TRBJ1-2; no reliable D call. The CDR3 spans 11 residues. Germline CDR1 is SGHVS and CDR2 is FNYEAQ. V lost 4 bases to trimming and J lost 7 bases, with 7 bases between them. The CDR3 sequence is CASSWEAGYTF. CDR3 DNA sequence: TGTGCCAGCAGCTGGGAGGCTGGCTACACCTTC. Looking up the rest from reference TRBV7-6 and TRBJ1-2 gives the full variable domain: GAGVSQSPRYKVTKRGQDVALRCDPISGHVSLYWYRQALGQGPEFLTYFNYEAQQDKSGLPNDRFSAERPEGSISTLTIQRTEQRDSAMYRCASSWEAGYTFGSGTRLTVV.

Only one count was recorded for this clone. The V call is TRBV10-2, the J call TRBJ1-1, with D uncertain. Trimming left V 2 bases short and J 10 bases short, with 8 bases between. Germline CDR1 reads WSHSY; CDR2 reads SAAADI. The CDR3 consists of 11 residues. DNA of the CDR3: TGCGCCAGCAGTGAGATGTTTCTAGCTTTCTTT. Protein: CASSEMFLAFF.

J is TRBJ1-3 and V is TRBV28, with 7 positions matching TRBD1. CDR3 length: 17 residues. Trimming took 5 bases from V and 2 from J; bases not matched to a gene: 12. The germline V gene has CDR1 MDHEN and CDR2 SYDVKM. The CDR3 DNA follows: TGTGCCAGCAGTCCATGGGACTTCACAGGGGCTGGAAACACCATATATTTT. This encodes CASSPWDFTGAGNTIYF.

This sequence joins TRBV6-1 and TRBJ1-6, with 8 bases that match TRBD1. V shed 0 bases, J shed 0 bases, and the junction held 4 bases outside the gene matches. Per germline, CDR1 MNHNS and CDR2 SASEGT. CDR3 size: 18 residues. CDR3 sequence reads: CASSEAGDRSSYNSPLHF. As DNA, the CDR3 is TGTGCCAGCAGTGAAGCGGGGGACAGGAGCTCCTATAATTCACCCCTCCACTTT.

The chain couples TRBV18 to TRBJ2-5, with 7 nucleotides matching TRBD2. The V gene's germline CDR1 is KGHSH and CDR2 LQKENI. The CDR3 has 16 residues. The V and J ends lost 2 bases and 5 bases, in that order; junction bases with no gene match: 11. Here the CDR3 DNA reads TGTGCCAGCTCACCAGCATCGCGAGGGCGGGGGGAGACCCAGTACTTC. Protein: CASSPASRGRGETQYF.

This clone was counted once. The chain has TRBV25-1 and TRBJ2-3, with D perhaps TRBD2 (6 bases). The germline V gene has CDR1 MGHDK and CDR2 SYGVNS. This CDR3 has 16 amino acids. Deletions cut 6 bases from V and 4 bases from J, with 20 bases between. The CDR3 region has the DNA TGTGCCAGCAGCTCCCAAAGGGACTCCCTTTCAGATACGCAGTATTTT. Its protein is CASSSQRDSLSDTQYF.

The rearrangement joins TRBV19 to TRBJ2-1; 8 bases agree with TRBD2. The trim removed 5 bases at V and 4 bases at J, leaving 13 bases unmatched. CDR1 is LNHDA, CDR2 SQIVND, per germline (reference sequence). The CDR3 covers 17 residues. The CDR3 nucleotides read TGTGCCAGTAGTCGGTTAGCGGGAAGAGTGAGTTACAATGAGCAGTTCTTC. Translating gives CASSRLAGRVSYNEQFF.